Following are 25 T cell receptor beta chains from one sample sequenced in a study of blood T cell repertoires in COVID-19. The repertoire was sequenced with immunoSEQ multiplex PCR; TCRdb's copy has only in-frame clones and lacks some. The sample consists of under 200,000 clones, around 85% of them appearing once. Sequenced input: peripheral blood. Every receptor here comes from a woman aged 65 to 85 with acute or convalescent COVID-19.

V gene TRBV3-1 (or the pseudogene TRBV3-2) combines with J gene TRBJ1-1; 7 bases line up with TRBD1. There are 15 residues in the CDR3. Germline trimming cut 4 bases from V and 0 bases from J; bases unmatched to any gene: 5. The germline V gene has CDR1 LGHDT and CDR2 YNNKEL (reference sequence). This CDR3 is CASSPWGQMNTEAFF. The CDR3, as DNA: TGTGCCAGCAGCCCATGGGGACAGATGAACACTGAAGCTTTCTTT.

V and J are TRBV9 and TRBJ2-3, with D uncertain. The CDR3 is 15 amino acids. The germline V and J ends were trimmed by 0 bases and 0 bases, with 8 bases remaining between them. The germline V gene has CDR1 SGDLS and CDR2 YYNGEE. CDR3 nucleotide sequence: TGTGCCAGCAGCGTAGAGCCATCTAGCACAGATACGCAGTATTTT. As protein: CASSVEPSSTDTQYF.

The J gene is TRBJ1-6, the V gene TRBV19; D is unclear. The CDR3 consists of 13 residues. Germline V gene data show CDR1 as LNHDA and CDR2 as SQIVND (reference sequence). Trimming cost V 3 bases and J 5 bases, with 5 bases left between them. The CDR3 spells CASSIQNNSPLHF. CDR3 nucleotide sequence: TGTGCCAGTAGTATCCAGAATAATTCACCCCTCCACTTT.

The chain combines TRBV28 with TRBJ1-5; 11 bases match TRBD1. Germline CDR1 and CDR2: MDHEN and SYDVKM. Losses at the gene ends were 3 bases for V and 7 bases for J; bases not matched to a gene: 8. The CDR3 is made up of 16 amino acids. The CDR3 DNA follows: TGTGCCAGCAGTTTGACCCCGGACAGGGGGCGACAGCCCCAGCATTTT. This gives the protein CASSLTPDRGRQPQHF.

The chain uses TRBV14 and TRBJ1-1, with 8 nucleotides matching TRBD1. Germline values: CDR1 SGHDN, CDR2 FVKESK. Trimming took 4 bases from V and 4 from J; bases not matched to a gene: 14. The CDR3 totals 17 residues. CDR3 nucleotides: TGTGCCAGCAGCCCTACAGGGGGATCCGCCTGGGGCACTGAAGCTTTCTTT. It specifies CASSPTGGSAWGTEAFF.

This clone was detected once. The gene calls are TRBV7-9 and TRBJ1-1; unclear D gene. V lost 5 bases, J lost 6 bases, and 13 bases lay in between. This CDR3 is 13 amino acids long. Germline loops: CDR1 SEHNR, CDR2 FQNEAQ (reference sequence). The CDR3 here is CASSERVIAEAFF. In nucleotides, the CDR3 is TGTGCCAGCAGCGAGAGGGTTATCGCTGAAGCTTTCTTT.

The CDR3: CASSQDRGHYGYTF. The CDR3, as DNA: TGTGCCAGCAGTCAGGACAGGGGGCACTATGGCTACACCTTC. This chain links TRBV27 with TRBJ1-2, with 11 bases lining up with TRBD1. The V gene end was trimmed by 5 bases and the J gene end by 3 bases; junction bases not matched to a gene: 2. This CDR3 is 14 amino acids long. Germline loops: CDR1 MNHEY, CDR2 SMNVEV (reference sequence).

V is TRBV6-5 and J is TRBJ1-5, with TRBD1 matching over 9 bases. CDR3 length equals 14 residues. The J segment lost 6 bases and the V segment lost 5 bases, leaving 5 bases of the junction unmatched. CDR1 is MNHEY and CDR2 is SVGAGI in the germline V gene. The CDR3 spells CASSRQGVGQPQHF. The CDR3 DNA follows: TGTGCCAGCAGTCGACAGGGGGTAGGTCAGCCCCAGCATTTT.

The gene calls are TRBV10-1 and TRBJ1-1, with 9 bases that match TRBD1. Germline CDR1 is WNHNN and CDR2 is SYGVQD (reference sequence). The ends lost 3 bases at V and 7 bases at J; junction bases unmatched: 24. This CDR3 has 20 residues. The CDR3 DNA follows: TGCGCCAGCAGTGAACCCGAACCGGGACAGGGCCCAAGGTTCAACGGTGAAGCTTTCTTT. It yields the protein CASSEPEPGQGPRFNGEAFF.

This chain uses TRBV10-3 with TRBJ1-3, with a possible D match to TRBD1 (5 bases). V shed 2 bases and J shed 0 bases, with 14 bases lying between them. Germline V gene lookup returns CDR1 ENHRY and CDR2 SYGVKD. There are 17 residues in the CDR3. The CDR3 bases are TGTGCCATCAGTGAGGTTAGGGGCTTCCGCTCTGGAAACACCATATATTTT. Its translation is CAISEVRGFRSGNTIYF.

This chain uses TRBV11-3 with TRBJ1-1; D is undetermined. Germline V gene data show CDR1 as SGHNT and CDR2 as YENEEA. The CDR3 is 13 residues long. V lost 1 base and J 1 base, leaving 4 bases between the germline ends. The chain's CDR3 is CASSLVANTEAFF. The CDR3 DNA sequence: TGTGCCAGCAGCTTAGTGGCGAACACTGAAGCTTTCTTT.

V usage is TRBV4-3 and J usage is TRBJ1-1; TRBD1 might be the D (5 bases). There are 14 residues in the CDR3. Trimming stripped 0 bases from V and 10 bases from J, with 15 bases between. Germline CDR1 and CDR2: LGHNA and YSLEER. CDR3 in DNA: TGCGCCAGCAGCCAAGAGGTCCGGCAGGGCGCAGCTTTCTTT. Residues: CASSQEVRQGAAFF.

This chain joins TRBV25-1 and TRBJ1-4; 7 bases are shared with TRBD1. The trim removed 6 bases at V and 6 bases at J, leaving 16 bases unmatched. CDR1 and CDR2 (germline): MGHDK, SYGVNS. There are 17 residues in the CDR3. CDR3 sequence (DNA): TGTGCCAGCAGAGGGACAGACCCCACGGGAGTTTATGAAAAACTGTTTTTT. This gives the protein CASRGTDPTGVYEKLFF.

The chain combines TRBV7-8 with TRBJ2-7; 9 nucleotides match TRBD1. This CDR3 spans 15 amino acids. V trimming: 5 bases; J trimming: 4 bases; junction bases outside the gene matches: 9. Germline V gives CDR1 SGHVS, CDR2 FQNEAQ. The CDR3 DNA reads TGTGCCAGCAGCCCCGGACAGGGGAGGCGATACGAGCAGTACTTC. It yields the protein CASSPGQGRRYEQYF.

V usage is TRBV5-1 and J usage is TRBJ1-1, with a weak D call TRBD1 (6 bases). V lost 0 bases, J lost 0 bases, and 9 bases lay in between. Germline values: CDR1 SGHRS, CDR2 YFSETQ. This CDR3 region has 15 residues. CDR3 amino acids: CASSLGAGVNTEAFF. The CDR3 nucleotides read TGCGCCAGCAGCTTGGGGGCAGGGGTGAACACTGAAGCTTTCTTT.

The chain recombines TRBV5-1 with TRBJ2-7, with 11 bases identical to TRBD2. Trimming took 3 bases from V and 4 from J; bases not matched to a gene: 3. CDR1 is SGHRS, CDR2 YFSETQ, per germline. This CDR3 has 14 amino acids. The CDR3 coding sequence is TGCGCCAGCAGCTGGGGGACTAGCGGATACGAGCAGTACTTC. It encodes CASSWGTSGYEQYF.

The genes are TRBV6-1 and TRBJ1-5; D is undetermined. The CDR3 contains 13 residues. Germline-derived CDR1 and CDR2 are MNHNS and SASEGT. With 3 bases removed from V and 4 bases from J, the gap between germline ends came to 7 bases. This CDR3 reads CASSEVGNQPQHF. The CDR3 DNA reads TGTGCCAGCAGTGAGGTCGGGAATCAGCCCCAGCATTTT.

The chain recombines TRBV19 with TRBJ2-1; possible D gene TRBD2, 6 bases. The CDR3 has 15 amino acids. The V gene lost 4 bases and the J gene lost 2 bases, with 12 bases spanning the gap. Germline-derived CDR1 and CDR2 are LNHDA and SQIVND (reference sequence). The CDR3 sequence is CASSRSGVAYNEQFF. The DNA of the CDR3 is TGTGCCAGTAGTAGGTCGGGGGTCGCCTACAATGAGCAGTTCTTC.

The rearrangement joins TRBV10-3 to TRBJ2-2; 14 nucleotides match TRBD2. Germline CDR1 and CDR2: ENHRY and SYGVKD. Trimming at V came to 10 bases and at J to 1 base, leaving 5 bases not matched to a gene. This CDR3 region has 16 residues. Written as DNA, the CDR3 is TGTGCCACCCACGGGACTAGCGGGAGGAACACCGGGGAGCTGTTTTTT. It is translated as CATHGTSGRNTGELFF.

The rearrangement joins TRBV5-1 to TRBJ1-2; tentative D call: TRBD1 (6 bases). V was clipped by 3 bases and J by 3 bases, with 12 bases between them. The CDR3 covers 14 residues. CDR1 SGHRS and CDR2 YFSETQ come from the germline V gene. The CDR3 is CASSSETGYYGYTF. CDR3 in DNA: TGCGCCAGCAGCTCGGAAACAGGGTACTATGGCTACACCTTC.

The rearrangement uses TRBV10-3 and TRBJ2-6, with a tentative D call TRBD1 (7 bases). From germline, CDR1 is ENHRY and CDR2 SYGVKD. Trimming took off 2 bases at V and 2 bases at J, with 13 bases between the two ends. This CDR3 is built from 17 residues. This CDR3 is CAISEVRGVTGANVLTF. CDR3 DNA sequence: TGTGCCATCAGTGAGGTCAGGGGGGTCACTGGGGCCAACGTCCTGACTTTC.

This chain connects TRBV5-1 to TRBJ2-7; perhaps TRBD2 as D (6 bases). The V end was cut by 3 bases, the J end by 7 bases, with 23 bases between. The CDR3 is made up of 16 amino acids. Germline loops: CDR1 SGHRS, CDR2 YFSETQ. CDR3 nucleotides: TGCGCCAGCAGCTCGGTTGTAGCGGCCAACGGAGGTGAGCAGTACTTC. Amino acid sequence: CASSSVVAANGGEQYF.

The CDR3 DNA follows: TGTGCCAGCAGCCGGCAGGGGACAGCCTACGAGCAGTACTTC. Translating gives CASSRQGTAYEQYF. This chain uses TRBV5-8 with TRBJ2-7; 7 bases line up with TRBD1. The germline CDR1 and CDR2 sequences are SGHTS and YDEGEE. The J segment lost 2 bases and the V segment lost 4 bases, leaving 6 bases of the junction unmatched. This CDR3 is 14 amino acids long.

The rearrangement links TRBV24-1 to TRBJ1-5; 9 bases match TRBD1. The CDR3 covers 17 residues. The germline CDR1 and CDR2 sequences are KGHDR and SFDVKD. Trimming took 3 bases from V and 1 from J; bases not matched to a gene: 6. This CDR3 is CATSDPRGQGSNQPQHF. In nucleotides, the CDR3 is TGTGCCACCAGTGATCCCCGGGGACAGGGAAGCAATCAGCCCCAGCATTTT.

This sequence joins TRBV7-2 and TRBJ2-1; D is possibly TRBD1 (5 bases). This CDR3 is 14 amino acids long. V lost 6 bases and J 10 bases, leaving 19 bases between the germline ends. CDR1 and CDR2 from the germline V gene are SGHTA and FQGNSA. The CDR3 DNA follows: TGTGCCAGCAGACTCAGGGTGGCAGGGTGGGAGCAGTTCTTC. Translation: CASRLRVAGWEQFF.